The clone carrying this T cell receptor beta chain was observed many times. This entry is derived from a study of regulatory T cells in long-lasting Graves disease. Both iRepertoire HTBI primers and Arm-PCR of CDR3 regions were used to build the TCR beta libraries. TCRdb re-called the multiplex PCR reads with MiXCR, one entry per CDR3 protein. The sample holds about 540,000 distinct CDR3 sequences; about 13% are singletons and the top ten take over 7.5%. As for time point: newly diagnosed GD, antithyroid drugs for less than 3 months. Scientists built the TCR library using RNA that was extracted from PBMCs. Deletions cut 7 bases from V and 4 bases from J, with 13 bases between. The length of the CDR3 is 12 residues. The germline V gene encodes CDR1 DFQATT and CDR2 SNEGSKA (reference sequence). The sample was also reused in another study, on T cells in Graves' hyperthyroidism and ophthalmopathy. From that report: HTBI primers drove first-round RT-PCR of the TCR CDR3.

The sequence derives from a man between 25 and 39 years old with Graves disease. Sequenced material: peripheral blood mononuclear cells (PBMCs), taken at new diagnosis, from a patient treated with antithyroid drugs. The J gene is TRBJ2-5, the V gene TRBV20-1; D possibly corresponds to TRBD2 (6 bases). The CDR3 here is CSVNGGIETQYF. The CDR3 DNA reads TGCAGTGTAAATGGGGGGATAGAGACCCAGTACTTC.